This T cell receptor beta chain was obtained from a study of blood T cell repertoires in COVID-19 (dated by TCRdb to 2020 to 2021). About the full investigation: Collaborator samples came from the United States, Italy and Spain and covered acute and convalescent phases of COVID-19. Subjects who had been exposed to COVID-19, were actively infected with it, or had recovered from it provided the deeply sampled blood TCRbeta repertoires that made up the dataset. Samples were obtained from the ongoing ImmuneRACE study (first 160 participants) and from some 1,200 subjects provided by 6 global collaborators. The sample metadata nearly always contained a de-identified subject ID, COVID-19 status, age in years and sex. Where available, HLA class I and class II types were taken from metadata supplied by the sample provider and were not determined by assay-based typing. The prospective study material was composed of cDNA or gDNA derived from T cells, B-cell-depleted T cells, or PBMCs. The repertoires were made available in a free public database intended to serve as a resource for research on the immune response to SARS-CoV-2.

The research as a whole found: How much clinical and demographic metadata was included differed by source and by participant, and the metadata was provided uncurated.

A word on this clone: No antigen is known for it. Per-base quality was not reported, and no clone a single base away is much larger than it.

From the cysteine through the phenylalanine, the CDR3 covers 15 amino acids. Just the 45-base CDR3 DNA is kept, in frame starting at base 1. The junction shows trimming of 5 bases on V and 0 bases on J, plus 12 bases between the germline ends. CDR1 KGHDR and CDR2 SFDVKD were looked up in the germline V gene. Whole blood was collected in K2EDTA tubes by collaborating institutions according to the institutions' own protocols. Collaborator samples were shipped for TCRbeta analysis as frozen whole blood, isolated PBMCs, or DNA extracted from either sample type. TCRbeta CDR3 regions were amplified from genomic DNA using the immunoSEQ Assay, a bias-controlled multiplex PCR. From the authors' description of their analysis: The number of nucleated cells in each sample was estimated by amplification of reference gene primers within the assay. To quantify the absolute abundance of each unique TCRbeta CDR3 rearrangement, sequence reads were collapsed and filtered. For each sample, productive Simpson clonality was calculated as the square root of Simpson's diversity index across productive rearrangements. Entries here come from immuneACCESS through TCRdb and include only in-frame sequences with V and J called. Some clones fail to appear in such tables; in the studies checked, an unresolved V gene covers under half of the shortfall, and the cause of the remainder is unknown. That table is the source of V, J and clone size, and D and trimming were worked out from the DNA. This sample gives approximately 96,000 clones in total; about 95% of them show up just once. The ten largest clones add up to roughly 4.7% of the sample.

The V and J segments used are TRBV24-1 and TRBJ2-5, with a tentative D gene TRBD2 over 5 matching bases. The sequencing input was peripheral blood. This clonotype was sampled from a human donor with active COVID-19. The donor label of this sample is uncertain. DNA sequence: TGTGCCACCAGTGTCCCCTCGGGGTACCAAGAGACCCAGTACTTC. Translated, it gives CATSVPSGYQETQYF.